Shown below are 19 T cell receptor beta chains from a single sample sequenced in a study of CD8+ T cells in alopecia areata. Regarding treatment: oral pan-JAK inhibitor, 5-10 mg twice daily. RNA was isolated and reverse transcribed to cDNA, the sequencing template. The assay was immunoSEQ multiplex PCR, and TCRdb's table has in-frame clones only and misses some. This table holds around 70,000 clones, around 29% found once. The starting material was CD8+ T cells sorted from blood, obtained at week 4, from a patient treated with tofacitinib. The receptors derive from a human donor with alopecia areata.

The rearrangement uses TRBV4-2 and TRBJ2-2; D might be TRBD1 or TRBD2, each matching 5 bases. The CDR3 has 15 amino acids. Per germline, CDR1 LGHNA and CDR2 YNFKEQ. V gave up 2 bases and J gave up 4 bases, with 11 bases separating them. The CDR3 protein is CASSQQGRGTGELFF. The CDR3 DNA follows: TGTGCCAGCAGCCAACAGGGACGGGGCACCGGGGAGCTGTTTTTT.

The rearrangement uses TRBV29-1 and TRBJ1-2; 8 bases map to TRBD1. The V gene's germline CDR1 is SQVTM and CDR2 ANQGSEA. CDR3 size: 14 residues. After removal of 4 bases from V and 4 bases from J, the junction contained 8 bases not matched to a gene. CDR3 coding DNA: TGCAGCGTTGTGACCCTAGACAGGGGCTATGGCTACACCTTC. This codes for CSVVTLDRGYGYTF.

The rearrangement links TRBV29-1 to TRBJ1-1, with no clear D. Trimming removed 5 bases at V and 4 bases at J, with 11 bases between. This CDR3 has 12 amino acids. Germline V gene lookup returns CDR1 SQVTM and CDR2 ANQGSEA. The CDR3 region is CSVRFAGTEAFF. CDR3 nucleotide sequence: TGCAGCGTTAGATTCGCGGGCACTGAAGCTTTCTTT. Full variable domain (rest looked up from reference TRBV29-1 and TRBJ1-1): SAVISQKPSRDICQRGTSLTIQCQVDSQVTMMFWYRQQPGQSLTLIATANQGSEATYESGFVIDKFPISRPNLTFSTLTVSNMSPEDSSIYLCSVRFAGTEAFFGQGTRLTVV.

There are a few counts of this clone. The gene calls are TRBV11-2 and TRBJ2-3; D is unresolved. The CDR3 runs to 10 residues. V dropped 5 bases and J dropped 3 bases, with 0 bases sitting between them. CDR1 is SGHAT and CDR2 is FQNNGV in the germline V gene. CDR3 sequence reads: CASSTDTQYF. CDR3 nucleotides: TGTGCCAGCAGCACAGATACGCAGTATTTT. Full variable domain (outside the CDR3, taken from reference TRBV11-2 and TRBJ2-3): EAGVAQSPRYKIIEKRQSVAFWCNPISGHATLYWYQQILGQGPKLLIQFQNNGVVDDSQLPKDRFSAERLKGVDSTLKIQPAKLEDSAVYLCASSTDTQYFGPGTRLTVL.

This clone was picked up a small number of times. The rearrangement links TRBV13 to TRBJ2-1; D uncertain. The CDR3 extends over 14 amino acids. V lost 1 base and J 5 bases, leaving 9 bases between the germline ends. The germline V gene encodes CDR1 PRHDT and CDR2 FYEKMQ (reference sequence). CDR3 in DNA: TGTGCCAGCAGCTTAGTGCGAGCAAACAATGAGCAGTTCTTC. Amino acid sequence: CASSLVRANNEQFF. The variable domain in full, with the rest retrieved from reference TRBV13 and TRBJ2-1, is AAGVIQSPRHLIKEKRETATLKCYPIPRHDTVYWYQQGPGQDPQFLISFYEKMQSDKGSIPDRFSAQQFSDYHSELNMSSLELGDSALYFCASSLVRANNEQFFGPGTRLTVL.

V is TRBV4-1 and J is TRBJ2-5, with no clear D. Trimming pared 1 base from V and 3 bases from J, leaving 9 bases between. The CDR3 covers 14 residues. Germline V CDR1 and CDR2: MGHRA, YSYEKL. CDR3 region: CASSQVAGEETQYF. As DNA, the CDR3 is TGCGCCAGCAGCCAAGTCGCCGGCGAAGAGACCCAGTACTTC.

The J gene is TRBJ2-3, the V gene TRBV29-1; D is undetermined. The CDR3 covers 12 residues. Trimming took 4 bases from V and 5 from J, leaving 10 bases between them. Germline CDR1 SQVTM, CDR2 ANQGSEA. The CDR3 reads CSVGSVRDTQYF. The CDR3 coding sequence is TGCAGCGTTGGATCCGTAAGAGATACGCAGTATTTT.

V gene TRBV25-1 combines with J gene TRBJ2-3; 11 bases line up with TRBD2. J gave up 4 bases and V 6 bases, and 9 bases lay outside the gene matches. Germline assignment: CDR1 MGHDK and CDR2 SYGVNS. There are 16 residues in the CDR3. Here the CDR3 reads CASRGPGLAGADTQYF. CDR3 in DNA: TGTGCCAGCAGGGGACCAGGACTAGCGGGCGCAGATACGCAGTATTTT.

The chain carries TRBV25-1 and TRBJ1-2, with TRBD1 as a possible D gene (5 bases). Germline V gene lookup returns CDR1 MGHDK and CDR2 SYGVNS. The length of the CDR3 is 13 residues. V dropped 0 bases and J dropped 5 bases, with 7 bases sitting between them. The CDR3 DNA is TGTGCCAGCAGTGAATATGGGGGGTATGGCTACACCTTC. Its protein product is CASSEYGGYGYTF.

CDR3 in amino acids: CASSQSDSREQYF. CDR3 bases: TGCGCCAGCAGCCAATCCGACTCGAGAGAGCAGTACTTC. The genes are TRBV4-1 and TRBJ2-7; D not resolved. This CDR3 has 13 amino acids. Between the trimmed V and J ends, which lost 2 bases and 7 bases, there was a span of 12 bases. Germline lookup yields CDR1 MGHRA and CDR2 YSYEKL.

This clone was detected a few times. The chain couples TRBV29-1 to TRBJ2-3, with 11 bases that match TRBD2. This CDR3 is 15 amino acids long. J lost 5 bases, V lost 6 bases, and 10 bases had no gene match. The germline V gene has CDR1 SQVTM and CDR2 ANQGSEA. CDR3 sequence (DNA): TGCAGCGTGCTGGGGGTAGCGGGAGGGGAAGATACGCAGTATTTT. It is translated as CSVLGVAGGEDTQYF.

The J gene is TRBJ2-1, the V gene TRBV6-4; 7 bases agree with TRBD2. V lost 6 bases and J lost 7; bases outside the gene matches: 12. CDR3 length equals 15 residues. Germline CDR1 reads MRHNA; CDR2 reads SNTAGT. CDR3 loop: CASSGWLADRNEQFF. The CDR3 DNA is TGTGCCAGCAGCGGTTGGCTAGCGGATCGTAATGAGCAGTTCTTC.

This clone came up a few times. The genes are TRBV29-1 and TRBJ2-7, with no clear D. The germline gives CDR1 SQVTM, CDR2 ANQGSEA. The CDR3 covers 13 residues. The V gene lost 2 bases and the J gene lost 5 bases, with 13 bases spanning the gap. In DNA form, the CDR3 reads TGCAGCGTTGAAAAACAAGGTAAAAACGAGCAGTACTTC. Amino acids: CSVEKQGKNEQYF.

This chain joins TRBV6-5 and TRBJ2-3; 8 bases fit TRBD2. This CDR3 contains 15 residues. Trimming took 8 bases from V and 2 from J; bases not matched to a gene: 9. Germline V gene sequence: CDR1 MNHEY, CDR2 SVGAGI. For the CDR3, the DNA is TGTGCCAGCGATCCTACTAGCGGACACACAGATACGCAGTATTTT. Amino acid sequence: CASDPTSGHTDTQYF.

This chain links TRBV9 with TRBJ2-7, with TRBD2 identical over 7 bases. V trimming: 6 bases; J trimming: 5 bases; junction bases outside the gene matches: 8. The CDR3 sequence is 13 residues long. Per the germline V gene, CDR1 is SGDLS and CDR2 is YYNGEE. This CDR3 is CASTPAGLDEQYF. The CDR3, as DNA: TGTGCCAGCACCCCAGCGGGACTCGACGAGCAGTACTTC.

This chain joins TRBV29-1 and TRBJ2-1; 9 nucleotides line up with TRBD2. Germline V CDR1 and CDR2: SQVTM, ANQGSEA. The CDR3 extends over 15 amino acids. The V segment lost 6 bases and the J segment 5 bases; nucleotides outside the gene matches: 11. The CDR3 DNA sequence: TGCAGCGTATCGGGACTAGCCCTAGCCAACAATGAGCAGTTCTTC. Its protein product is CSVSGLALANNEQFF.

The chain recombines TRBV4-1 with TRBJ2-7; TRBD2 agrees at 10 bases. Germline values: CDR1 MGHRA, CDR2 YSYEKL. V lost 1 base to trimming and J lost 7 bases; unmatched junction nucleotides: 7. CDR3 length equals 15 residues. CDR3 region: CASSQATSGTQEQYF. The CDR3 DNA is TGCGCCAGCAGCCAAGCCACTAGCGGGACCCAGGAGCAGTACTTC.

This clone was detected a few times. The chain couples TRBV7-9 to TRBJ1-2; 9 bases are shared with TRBD1. This CDR3 has 15 amino acids. V gave up 4 bases and J gave up 8 bases; unmatched junction bases: 11. Germline V gives CDR1 SEHNR, CDR2 FQNEAQ (reference sequence). The CDR3 loop reads CASSSSGTGHHGYTF. DNA for the CDR3: TGTGCCAGCAGCTCTTCCGGGACAGGGCATCACGGCTACACCTTC.

This clone was counted between two and nine times. The genes are TRBV7-8 and TRBJ2-3; D gene uncertain. The length of the CDR3 is 13 residues. In germline, CDR1 is SGHVS, CDR2 FQNEAQ. The V gene lost 2 bases and the J gene lost 0 bases, with 3 bases spanning the gap. Here the CDR3 reads CASSLWSTDTQYF. The CDR3 DNA sequence: TGTGCCAGCAGCTTATGGAGCACAGATACGCAGTATTTT.